This T cell receptor (beta chain) comes out of a study of blood T cell repertoires in COVID-19. There are 13 residues in the CDR3. V was shortened by 2 bases and J by 7 bases, with 9 bases between the two germline ends. Germline V gene data show CDR1 as MNHEY and CDR2 as SVGEGT. With regard to this clone: Other DNA variants within this sample encode the same CDR3.

Here immunoSEQ multiplex PCR was the method, and the copy in TCRdb shows in-frame clones only, minus some. The table has roughly 55,000 clones, roughly 90% seen once. Material for sequencing was peripheral blood. This sequence was found in a human donor with active COVID-19. The donor label of this sample is uncertain. V usage is TRBV6-2 or TRBV6-3 and J usage is TRBJ1-5, with TRBD1 as a possible D gene (6 bases). The CDR3 loop is CASSYRDNQPQHF. In DNA, the CDR3 is TGTGCCAGCAGTTACCGGGACAACCAGCCCCAGCATTTT.